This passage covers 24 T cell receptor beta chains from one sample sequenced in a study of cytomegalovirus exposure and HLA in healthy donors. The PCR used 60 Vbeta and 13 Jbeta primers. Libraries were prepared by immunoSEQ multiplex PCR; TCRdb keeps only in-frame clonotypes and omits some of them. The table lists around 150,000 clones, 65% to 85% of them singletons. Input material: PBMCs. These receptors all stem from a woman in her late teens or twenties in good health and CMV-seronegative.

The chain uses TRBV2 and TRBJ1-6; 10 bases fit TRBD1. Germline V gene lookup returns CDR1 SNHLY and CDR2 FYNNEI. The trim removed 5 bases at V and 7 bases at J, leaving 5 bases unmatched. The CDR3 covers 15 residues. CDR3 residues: CASSRPGQGNSPLHF. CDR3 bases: TGTGCCAGCAGTCGTCCGGGACAGGGGAATTCACCCCTCCACTTT.

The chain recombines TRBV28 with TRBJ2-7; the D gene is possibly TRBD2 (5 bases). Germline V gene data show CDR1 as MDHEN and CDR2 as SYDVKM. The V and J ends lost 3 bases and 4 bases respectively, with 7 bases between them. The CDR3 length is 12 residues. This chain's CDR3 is CASSLPGYEQYF. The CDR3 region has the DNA TGTGCCAGCAGTTTGCCGGGGTACGAGCAGTACTTC.

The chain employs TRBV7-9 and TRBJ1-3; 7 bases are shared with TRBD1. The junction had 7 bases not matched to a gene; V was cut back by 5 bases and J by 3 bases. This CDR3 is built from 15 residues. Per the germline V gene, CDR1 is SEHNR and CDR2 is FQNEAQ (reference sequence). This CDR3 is CASSPDRRSGNTIYF. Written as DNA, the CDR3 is TGTGCCAGCAGCCCGGACAGGAGAAGTGGAAACACCATATATTTT.

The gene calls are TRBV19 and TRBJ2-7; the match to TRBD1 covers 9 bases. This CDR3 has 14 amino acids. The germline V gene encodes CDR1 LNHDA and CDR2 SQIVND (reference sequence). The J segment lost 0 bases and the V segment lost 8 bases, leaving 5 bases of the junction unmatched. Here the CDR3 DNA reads TGTGCCAGTGATACGGGACAGGGCTCCTACGAGCAGTACTTC. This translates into CASDTGQGSYEQYF.

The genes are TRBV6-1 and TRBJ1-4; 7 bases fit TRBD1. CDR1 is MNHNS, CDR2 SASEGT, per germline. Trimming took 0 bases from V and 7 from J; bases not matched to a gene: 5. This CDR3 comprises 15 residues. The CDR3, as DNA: TGTGCCAGCAGTGAAGCCGCAGGGGGAAGTGAAAAACTGTTTTTT. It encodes CASSEAAGGSEKLFF.

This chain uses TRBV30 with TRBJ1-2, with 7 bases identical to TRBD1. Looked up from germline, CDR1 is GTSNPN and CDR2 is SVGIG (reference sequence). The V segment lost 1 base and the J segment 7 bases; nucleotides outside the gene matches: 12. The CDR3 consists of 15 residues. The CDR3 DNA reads TGTGCCTGGAGTGCCTCGTTGACAGGGAATCGTGGCTACACCTTC. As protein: CAWSASLTGNRGYTF.

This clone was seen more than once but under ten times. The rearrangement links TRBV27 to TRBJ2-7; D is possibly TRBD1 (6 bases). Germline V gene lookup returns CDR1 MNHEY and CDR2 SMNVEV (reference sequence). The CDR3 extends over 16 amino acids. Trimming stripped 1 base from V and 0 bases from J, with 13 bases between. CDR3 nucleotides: TGTGCCAGCAGTTTATTAAGGACAGCCGCCTCCTACGAGCAGTACTTC. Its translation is CASSLLRTAASYEQYF.

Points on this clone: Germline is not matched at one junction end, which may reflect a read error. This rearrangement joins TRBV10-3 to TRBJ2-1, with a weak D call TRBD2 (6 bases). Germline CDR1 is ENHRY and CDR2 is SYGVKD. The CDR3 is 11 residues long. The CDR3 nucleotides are TGTGCCATCAGTGACGCGGGGCCACACATCTTC. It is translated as CAISDAGPHIF.

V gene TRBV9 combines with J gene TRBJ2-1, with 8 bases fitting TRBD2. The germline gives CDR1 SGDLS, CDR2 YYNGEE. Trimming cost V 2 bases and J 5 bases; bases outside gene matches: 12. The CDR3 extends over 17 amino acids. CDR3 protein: CASSVGPRAGGNNEQFF. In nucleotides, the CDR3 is TGTGCCAGCAGCGTTGGCCCCAGGGCGGGGGGCAACAATGAGCAGTTCTTC.

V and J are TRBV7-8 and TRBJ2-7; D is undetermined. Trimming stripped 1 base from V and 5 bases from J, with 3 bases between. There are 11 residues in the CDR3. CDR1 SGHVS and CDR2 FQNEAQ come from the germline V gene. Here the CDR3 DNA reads TGTGCCAGCAGCTTAGAGCACGAGCAGTACTTC. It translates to CASSLEHEQYF.

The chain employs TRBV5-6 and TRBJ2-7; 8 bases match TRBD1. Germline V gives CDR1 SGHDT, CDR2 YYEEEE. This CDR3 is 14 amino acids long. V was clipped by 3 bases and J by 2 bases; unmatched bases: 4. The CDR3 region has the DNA TGTGCCAGCAGCTGGGGGACAGGTCCCTACGAGCAGTACTTC. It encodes CASSWGTGPYEQYF.

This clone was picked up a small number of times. The CDR3 spells CASSKAAYQETQYF. The DNA for the CDR3 is TGTGCCAGCAGCAAGGCAGCGTACCAAGAGACCCAGTACTTC. This chain joins TRBV11-2 and TRBJ2-5; D uncertain. V gave up 5 bases and J gave up 0 bases, with 10 bases separating them. CDR1 and CDR2 (germline): SGHAT, FQNNGV. The CDR3 runs to 14 residues.

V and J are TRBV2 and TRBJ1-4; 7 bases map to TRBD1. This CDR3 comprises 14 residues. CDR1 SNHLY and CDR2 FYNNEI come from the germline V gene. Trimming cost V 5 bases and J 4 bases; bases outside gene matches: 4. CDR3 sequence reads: CASSLQGSNEKLFF. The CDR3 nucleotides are TGTGCCAGCAGTCTACAGGGGAGTAATGAAAAACTGTTTTTT. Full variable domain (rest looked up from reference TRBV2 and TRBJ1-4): EPEVTQTPSHQVTQMGQEVILRCVPISNHLYFYWYRQILGQKVEFLVSFYNNEISEKSEIFDDQFSVERPDGSNFTLKIRSTKLEDSAMYFCASSLQGSNEKLFFGSGTQLSVL.

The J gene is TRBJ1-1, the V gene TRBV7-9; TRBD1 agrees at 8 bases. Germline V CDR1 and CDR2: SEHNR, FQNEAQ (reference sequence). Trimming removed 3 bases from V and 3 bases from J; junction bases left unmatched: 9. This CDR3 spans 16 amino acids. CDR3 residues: CASSFGQGGRYTEAFF. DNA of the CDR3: TGTGCCAGCAGCTTTGGACAGGGAGGTCGTTACACTGAAGCTTTCTTT.

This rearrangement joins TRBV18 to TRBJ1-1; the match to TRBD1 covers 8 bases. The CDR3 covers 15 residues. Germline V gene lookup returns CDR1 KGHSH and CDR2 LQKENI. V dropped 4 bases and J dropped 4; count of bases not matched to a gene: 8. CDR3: CASSRITGGGTEAFF. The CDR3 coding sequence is TGTGCCAGCTCACGAATCACAGGGGGAGGCACTGAAGCTTTCTTT.

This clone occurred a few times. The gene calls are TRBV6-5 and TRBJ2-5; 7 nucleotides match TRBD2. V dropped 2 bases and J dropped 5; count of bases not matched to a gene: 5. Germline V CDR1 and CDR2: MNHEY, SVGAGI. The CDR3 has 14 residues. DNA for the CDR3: TGTGCCAGCAGTTACGAGGGAGGGTTGGAGACCCAGTACTTC. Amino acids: CASSYEGGLETQYF.

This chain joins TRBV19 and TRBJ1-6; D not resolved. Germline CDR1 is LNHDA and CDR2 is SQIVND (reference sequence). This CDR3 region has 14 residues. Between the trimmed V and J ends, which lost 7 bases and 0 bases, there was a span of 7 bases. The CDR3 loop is CASKWSSYNSPLHF. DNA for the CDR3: TGTGCCAGTAAGTGGAGCTCCTATAATTCACCCCTCCACTTT.

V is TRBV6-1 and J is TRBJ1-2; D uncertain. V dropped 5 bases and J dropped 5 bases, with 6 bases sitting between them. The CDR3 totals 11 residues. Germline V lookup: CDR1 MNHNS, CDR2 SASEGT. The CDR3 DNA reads TGTGCCAGCAGTCCCCCTTATGGCTACACCTTC. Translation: CASSPPYGYTF.

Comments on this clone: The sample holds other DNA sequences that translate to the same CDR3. As DNA, the CDR3 is TGTGCCAGCAGTTTACCTACAGGGGGTCAGCCCCAGCATTTT. This codes for CASSLPTGGQPQHF. V usage is TRBV28 and J usage is TRBJ1-5; 8 bases are a match to TRBD1. CDR1 MDHEN and CDR2 SYDVKM come from the germline V gene. There are 14 residues in the CDR3. V trimming: 2 bases; J trimming: 6 bases; junction bases outside the gene matches: 3.

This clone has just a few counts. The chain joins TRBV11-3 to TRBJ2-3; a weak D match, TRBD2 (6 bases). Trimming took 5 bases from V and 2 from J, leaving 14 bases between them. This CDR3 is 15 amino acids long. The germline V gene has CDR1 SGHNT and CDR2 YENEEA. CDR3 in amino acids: CASSQTGDPTDTQYF. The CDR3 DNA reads TGTGCCAGCAGCCAAACGGGGGATCCCACAGATACGCAGTATTTT.

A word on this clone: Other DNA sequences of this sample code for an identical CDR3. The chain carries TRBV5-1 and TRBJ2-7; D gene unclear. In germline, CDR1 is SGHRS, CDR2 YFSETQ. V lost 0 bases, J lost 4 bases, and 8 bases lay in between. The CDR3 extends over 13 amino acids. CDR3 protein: CASSLALSYEQYF. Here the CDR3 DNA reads TGCGCCAGCAGCTTGGCCTTGAGTTACGAGCAGTACTTC.

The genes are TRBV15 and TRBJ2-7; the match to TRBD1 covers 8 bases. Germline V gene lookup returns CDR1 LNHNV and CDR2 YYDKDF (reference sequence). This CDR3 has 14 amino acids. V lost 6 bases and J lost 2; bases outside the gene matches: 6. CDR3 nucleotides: TGTGCCACCAGTCCGGACAGGGCGGCCTACGAGCAGTACTTC. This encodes CATSPDRAAYEQYF.

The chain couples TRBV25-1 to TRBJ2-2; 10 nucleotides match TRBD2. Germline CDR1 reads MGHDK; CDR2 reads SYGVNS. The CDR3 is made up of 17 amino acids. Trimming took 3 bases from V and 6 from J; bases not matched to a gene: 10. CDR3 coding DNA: TGTGCCAGCAGTGAGGTTGGCAGCGGGGGGGCCGCCGGGGAGCTGTTTTTT. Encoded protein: CASSEVGSGGAAGELFF.

This CDR3 reads CASSLGDFNSYEQYF. The CDR3 DNA reads TGCGCCAGCAGCTTGGGGGACTTCAACTCCTACGAGCAGTACTTC. The chain carries TRBV5-1 and TRBJ2-7, with D possibly matching TRBD2 (6 bases). Trimming shortened V by 0 bases and J by 0 bases, and 10 bases separated the two germline ends. This CDR3 region has 15 residues. CDR1 is SGHRS, CDR2 YFSETQ, per germline. The variable domain in full, with the rest retrieved from reference TRBV5-1 and TRBJ2-7, is KAGVTQTPRYLIKTRGQQVTLSCSPISGHRSVSWYQQTPGQGLQFLFEYFSETQRNKGNFPGRFSGRQFSNSRSEMNVSTLELGDSALYLCASSLGDFNSYEQYFGPGTRLTVT.